This T cell receptor beta chain was retrieved from a study of OX40 agonist ivuxolimab in advanced cancers. For the study at large: People in dose escalation had one of these cancers: hepatocellular carcinoma, melanoma, renal cell or head and neck cancer. Participants averaged about 66 years of age (range roughly 23 to 85) and were around 80% male. Treatment received earlier with anti-PD-1, anti-PD-L1 or anti-CTLA-4 agents was allowed, and 40% had some. General study points: Averaged across samples, CD8+ T cells carried more expanded clones than CD4+ did.

The protocol was immunoSEQ multiplex PCR, while the TCRdb copy is restricted to in-frame clones and leaves out a portion. This sample yields tens of thousands of clones, of which roughly 84% are seen a single time; roughly 26% belongs to the top ten. The CDR3 consists of 16 residues. V was trimmed by 0 bases and J by 3 bases, leaving 15 bases between them. The germline gives CDR1 SGHDT, CDR2 YYEEEE. On this clone itself: No antigen is known for it.

Sequencing was performed on CD4+ or CD8+ T cells sorted from blood, taken in a trial of the OX40 agonist ivuxolimab. The chain recombines TRBV5-6 with TRBJ1-1, with D possibly TRBD1 on 5 matching bases. The source is an adult with an advanced solid tumor such as melanoma, head and neck, liver or kidney cancer. CDR3 in DNA: TGTGCCAGCAGCTTGGAGGGGTTCGGGATGCACACTGAAGCTTTCTTT. This codes for CASSLEGFGMHTEAFF. Filled out from reference TRBV5-6 and TRBJ1-1, the complete variable domain reads DAGVTQSPTHLIKTRGQQVTLRCSPKSGHDTVSWYQQALGQGPQFIFQYYEEEERQRGNFPDRFSGHQFPNYSSELNVNALLLGDSALYLCASSLEGFGMHTEAFFGQGTRLTVV.